This TCR beta chain was found in a study of blood T cell repertoires in COVID-19. For the study at large: The study drew acute and convalescent COVID-19 samples from the United States, Italy and Spain. Sources were T cells, B-cell-depleted T cells, or PBMCs; the material itself was cDNA or gDNA.

This CDR3 has 17 amino acids. Germline V lookup: CDR1 PRHDT, CDR2 FYEKMQ (reference sequence). Trimming left V 1 base short and J 8 bases short, with 21 bases between. Under the authors' procedure: Using reference gene primer amplification, nucleated cell counts were estimated. Generated by immunoSEQ multiplex PCR, the TCRdb table keeps only in-frame clones and is missing some. That table furnishes V, J and clone size, whereas the DNA furnished D and trimming. The data show about 8,300 clones, over 70% seen once. This clonotype originated in a human donor in a cohort sampled during active COVID-19. The sample taken for sequencing was peripheral blood. The V gene is TRBV13, the J gene TRBJ2-1; D possibly corresponds to TRBD2 (6 bases). The CDR3 DNA follows: TGTGCCAGCAGCTTAGCTCTAGGGACTTCCGCCTCCGATGAGCAGTTCTTC. Translated, it gives CASSLALGTSASDEQFF.